This T cell receptor beta chain is drawn from a study of human T cells and chemical hapten exposure (TCRdb year 2021). Turning to the overall study: For sensitization, 2% DPC in acetone was applied to a 2 cm by 2 cm area of upper inner arm skin. Throughout the approximately 26-week study period, patients were also given weekly therapeutic DPC doses on the scalp. Patch testing was done on the upper back using Finn chambers containing 0.01% DPC, and results were scored after 6 days according to International Contact Dermatitis Research Group standards. Alopecia areata with under or over 50% scalp involvement, alopecia totalis and alopecia universalis were represented in the patient cohort, which was mostly female. Libraries were combined into a pool for sequencing, and differences in TCR yield between samples came mainly from small differences in library volumes within the pool. This study followed changes in the peripheral blood TCR repertoire in vivo during primary and secondary sensitization of alopecia patients to the hapten diphenylcyclopropenone (DPC). Blood was sampled from patients pre-sensitization (week 0) and at 2, 6 and about 24 weeks after DPC sensitization. Blood for TCR sequencing was provided by twenty-nine alopecia patients at one to four time points (pre-sensitization, 2, 6 and 24 weeks).

The library came from RACE. The listed sequencing device is NextSeq 500. During library preparation, unique molecular identifiers were attached to individual cDNA molecules so that TCRs could be counted quantitatively and reproducibly. Each blood RNA sample was used to sequence both TCR alpha and TCR beta chains. For the original study's pipeline: A median of about 87,000 TCRs per sample was observed, with a range of 23,224 to 690,600. V, J and CDR3 annotation of the TCR reads was performed with the Decombinator software suite. For PS versus PT1 abundance plots, all samples were subsampled to the same number of TCRs (28,000). Expanded TCRs were defined as absent before sensitization and observed at least eight times at the 2-week time point. The public reads were reprocessed in TCRdb via fastp at Q25 and MiXCR, keeping in-frame beta chains. Each CDR3 protein gets just one entry, which takes the most common genes and DNA from the rows behind it. Here the V and J calls rest on TCRdb's processing, not on the authors' analysis. The sample table holds around 100,000 distinct CDR3 sequences, of which roughly 10% were seen once. The ten largest make up around 3.1% of the sample.

The sample's time point, from its label and the paper: pre-sensitization, week 0. The sample's treatment or condition label, decoded: therapeutic diphenylcyclopropenone sensitization with weekly scalp DPC. Blood at each patch-test visit was drawn before the patch test was applied. Eligible patients were aged 18 to 70, diagnosed with alopecia, deemed suitable for DPC therapy, and excluded if pregnant. Total RNA was extracted from unfractionated whole blood collected in Tempus Blood RNA tubes. Overall study outcomes, separate from this receptor: Significantly more large CDR3 similarity clusters were formed by expanded TCRs than by pre-sensitization or healthy control sets, consistent with antigen-driven responses. Because every patient had alopecia, a presumed autoimmune disease, the patients' immune response might differ from that of healthy individuals. Patch test score correlated positively with the number of PT1 expanded TCRs, reaching significance at thresholds 8, 16 and 32 but not at 4. DPC sensitization did not change how many TCRs were above 1 in 1000 frequency, and no evidence was found of alterations in global repertoire structure. Repeated subsampling changed both the strength of the expansion versus patch-test correlation and the threshold at which the correlation became significant.

Sequences SGHTA (CDR1) and FQGNSA (CDR2) are obtained from the germline V gene. The germline V and J ends show losses of 4 bases and 7 bases respectively, and no gene match explains 12 bases of the junction. Spanning cysteine to phenylalanine, the CDR3 consists of 16 amino acids. Of the read, only the CDR3 DNA is kept; its 48 bases are in frame from base 1. In the case of this clonotype: Its antigen remains unidentified. No quality values exist for individual bases; no much larger clone is one base distant.

The chain couples TRBV7-2 to TRBJ2-1; 8 central bases correspond to TRBD2. The source was whole blood, collected in connection with sensitization to the hapten diphenylcyclopropenone (DPC). This TCR was sampled from a woman in her sixties with alopecia areata. Some clones in this sample may be carry-over from other donors' samples. CDR3 sequence: CASSWDSGGAGNEQFF. The bases are TGTGCCAGCAGCTGGGACTCCGGGGGGGCCGGGAATGAGCAGTTCTTC.